The T cell receptor (beta chain) described here comes from a study of beta chain features in type 1 diabetes. Points from the study as a whole: Shortening that was moderate but significant affected the TCRB CDR3s of Type 1 diabetes patients in all four CD4+ subsets. Researchers reported that naive, central memory and Treg TCRB repertoires appeared more similar in patients than in healthy donors. In these data, an HLA type influence on TCRB rearrangement remained unresolved. VDJ junctions in type 1 diabetes patients carried more deletions and fewer insertions.

With V trimmed by 5 bases and J by 4 bases, 1 base remained unmatched. The CDR3 is 15 residues long. Germline CDR1 reads SGHVS; CDR2 reads FNYEAQ. Isolated RNA was reverse transcribed in full, so expressed TCRB transcripts were sequenced. Here immunoSEQ multiplex PCR was the method, and the copy in TCRdb shows in-frame clones only, minus some. There are roughly 700,000 clones in the sample; about an eighth occur only once, and approximately 0.021% lies in the top ten. A word on this clone: Its antigen remains unidentified.

One heparinised blood draw averaging roughly 100 mL was given by each donor. Sequenced material: naive CD4+ T cells from blood. This chain links TRBV7-6 with TRBJ2-1, with 14 bases identical to TRBD2. The source of this sequence is a man between 18 and 29 years old with type 1 diabetes. CDR3 coding DNA: TGTGCCAGCAGCCGGACTAGCGGGGGGTACAATGAGCAGTTCTTC. The encoded protein is CASSRTSGGYNEQFF.